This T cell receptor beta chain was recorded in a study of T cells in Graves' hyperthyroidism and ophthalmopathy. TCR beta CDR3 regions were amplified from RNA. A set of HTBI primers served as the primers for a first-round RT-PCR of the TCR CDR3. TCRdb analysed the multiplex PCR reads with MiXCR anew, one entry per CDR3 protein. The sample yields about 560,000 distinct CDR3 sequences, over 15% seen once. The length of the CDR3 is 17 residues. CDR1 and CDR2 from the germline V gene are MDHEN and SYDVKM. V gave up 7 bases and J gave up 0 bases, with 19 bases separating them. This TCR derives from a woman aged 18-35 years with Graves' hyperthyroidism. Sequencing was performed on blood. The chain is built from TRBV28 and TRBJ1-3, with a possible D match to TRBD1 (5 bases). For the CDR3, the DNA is TGTGCCAGCAAACCCCGGGGGGGACGCCCCTCTGGAAACACCATATATTTT. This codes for CASKPRGGRPSGNTIYF.